This is a list of T cell receptor beta chains from one sample in a study of early T cells in non-severe SARS-CoV-2 infection. TCRdb called the 5' RACE reads again in MiXCR, with one record for every CDR3 protein. The sample lists roughly 70,000 distinct CDR3 sequences, less than 15% seen once, with approximately 5.2% in the top ten. The specimen sequenced was whole blood. The receptor source for this set is an adult who was a healthcare worker with PCR-confirmed SARS-CoV-2 infection or an uninfected control (not recorded which). CDR3s include the opening cysteine and the closing phenylalanine or tryptophan. The D gene is left open where the match is weak. Rows may omit the clone size; those that give it use once, few, many or a size class.

v_gene: TRBV10-2
abundance: NA
j_gene: TRBJ2-2
d_gene: TRBD1
CDR3aa: CPSMKTGGANTGELFF

v_gene: TRBV6-6
abundance: few
j_gene: TRBJ1-2
d_gene: NA
CDR3aa: CASSYVGDYGYTF

v_gene: TRBV11-2
abundance: many
j_gene: TRBJ2-3
d_gene: NA
CDR3aa: CASSPAAPSTDTQYF

v_gene: TRBV28
abundance: many
j_gene: TRBJ2-1
d_gene: NA
CDR3aa: CASSLPGHEQFF

v_gene: TRBV23-1
abundance: NA
j_gene: TRBJ2-1
d_gene: TRBD2
CDR3aa: CASSQPNPGLAGGTEQFF

v_gene: TRBV6-1
abundance: NA
j_gene: TRBJ1-5
d_gene: NA
CDR3aa: CASSNDRFRANQPQHF

v_gene: TRBV5-1
abundance: many
j_gene: TRBJ1-1
d_gene: NA
CDR3aa: CASSLGIGFMNTEAFF

v_gene: TRBV4-1
abundance: NA
j_gene: TRBJ1-1
d_gene: NA
CDR3aa: CASRWQHEANTEAFF

v_gene: TRBV7-9
abundance: few
j_gene: TRBJ1-1
d_gene: NA
CDR3aa: CASSLGAQGLTEAFF

v_gene: TRBV2
abundance: many
j_gene: TRBJ2-7
d_gene: TRBD1
CDR3aa: CASSAQGASYEQYF

v_gene: TRBV20-1
abundance: NA
j_gene: TRBJ2-7
d_gene: NA
CDR3aa: CSAGLTYYEQYF

v_gene: TRBV5-5
abundance: NA
j_gene: TRBJ1-5
d_gene: NA
CDR3aa: CASSLRGSNQPQHF

v_gene: TRBV7-2
abundance: many
j_gene: TRBJ2-2
d_gene: NA
CDR3aa: CASSPQVVSTGELFF

v_gene: TRBV9
abundance: many
j_gene: TRBJ2-3
d_gene: TRBD2
CDR3aa: CASSTHSGVSTDTQYF

v_gene: TRBV20-1
abundance: few
j_gene: TRBJ1-3
d_gene: NA
CDR3aa: CSARDKGAGNTIYF

v_gene: TRBV18
abundance: few
j_gene: TRBJ1-5
d_gene: TRBD1
CDR3aa: CASSPDLGTGDGQPQHF

v_gene: TRBV24-1
abundance: few
j_gene: TRBJ1-5
d_gene: NA
CDR3aa: CATSDRGGNQPQHF

v_gene: TRBV4-2
abundance: many
j_gene: TRBJ1-3
d_gene: NA
CDR3aa: CASSQWAQKGNTIYF

v_gene: TRBV7-8
abundance: NA
j_gene: TRBJ1-5
d_gene: TRBD1
CDR3aa: CASSGDREYQPQHF

v_gene: TRBV12-3/TRBV12-4
abundance: many
j_gene: TRBJ1-3
d_gene: NA
CDR3aa: CASSFHSRRSAGNTIYF

v_gene: TRBV3-1
abundance: many
j_gene: TRBJ2-1
d_gene: TRBD2
CDR3aa: CASGPTAGTSGGTYNEQFF

v_gene: TRBV7-9
abundance: NA
j_gene: TRBJ2-5
d_gene: NA
CDR3aa: CASSLDLVTQYF

v_gene: TRBV5-1
abundance: NA
j_gene: TRBJ2-3
d_gene: TRBD1
CDR3aa: CASSATGPDTQYF

v_gene: TRBV12-3/TRBV12-4
abundance: many
j_gene: TRBJ1-1
d_gene: NA
CDR3aa: CASSSPGGWNTEAFF

v_gene: TRBV3-1
abundance: many
j_gene: TRBJ2-7
d_gene: NA
CDR3aa: CASSQQDAEQYF

v_gene: TRBV10-3
abundance: few
j_gene: TRBJ2-5
d_gene: NA
CDR3aa: CAIAAGLETQYF

v_gene: TRBV19
abundance: NA
j_gene: TRBJ2-5
d_gene: NA
CDR3aa: CASSLVGQQETQYF

v_gene: TRBV28
abundance: few
j_gene: TRBJ2-7
d_gene: NA
CDR3aa: CASSSTPSF

v_gene: TRBV6-6
abundance: few
j_gene: TRBJ1-1
d_gene: NA
CDR3aa: CASSYSHQANTEAFF

v_gene: TRBV19
abundance: NA
j_gene: TRBJ2-3
d_gene: NA
CDR3aa: CASSMTPSGGTQYF

v_gene: TRBV6-2/TRBV6-3
abundance: few
j_gene: TRBJ1-6
d_gene: NA
CDR3aa: CASTGGKANSPLHF

v_gene: TRBV20-1
abundance: many
j_gene: TRBJ1-5
d_gene: NA
CDR3aa: CSAVGRSQPQHF

v_gene: TRBV7-3
abundance: NA
j_gene: TRBJ2-1
d_gene: TRBD1
CDR3aa: CASSAGQGPNEQFF

v_gene: TRBV10-3
abundance: NA
j_gene: TRBJ2-7
d_gene: NA
CDR3aa: CAISELGELYEQYF

v_gene: TRBV20-1
abundance: many
j_gene: TRBJ2-2
d_gene: TRBD2
CDR3aa: CSARTSGSHTGELFF

v_gene: TRBV5-1
abundance: NA
j_gene: TRBJ1-1
d_gene: NA
CDR3aa: CASSFMEGDTEAFF

v_gene: TRBV29-1
abundance: few
j_gene: TRBJ2-5
d_gene: NA
CDR3aa: CSVAMAVQETQYF

v_gene: TRBV7-2
abundance: NA
j_gene: TRBJ2-7
d_gene: NA
CDR3aa: CASSVLDWTVHEQYF

v_gene: TRBV7-9
abundance: many
j_gene: TRBJ1-2
d_gene: NA
CDR3aa: CASSLSQLGYTF

v_gene: TRBV30
abundance: many
j_gene: TRBJ1-4
d_gene: TRBD1
CDR3aa: CAWHRTGSGEKLFF

v_gene: TRBV7-2
abundance: NA
j_gene: TRBJ1-4
d_gene: TRBD1
CDR3aa: CASNPSRGPNEKLFF

v_gene: TRBV28
abundance: many
j_gene: TRBJ2-3
d_gene: NA
CDR3aa: CASSLAPIREGTDTQYF